The clone carrying this TCR beta chain was seen a handful of times. Distinct nucleotide sequences in the sample also encode this CDR3. Assay used: immunoSEQ multiplex PCR; TCRdb lists only in-frame clones, some missing. The profile shows hundreds of thousands of clones, roughly 91% of them singletons. The entry originates in a study of blood T cell repertoires in COVID-19. Losses at the gene ends were 6 bases for V and 4 bases for J; bases not matched to a gene: 7. CDR3 length equals 15 residues. The germline V gene encodes CDR1 MNHEY and CDR2 SVGEGT. The rearrangement uses TRBV6-2 or TRBV6-3 and TRBJ1-5; 9 bases are a match to TRBD1. This clonotype was obtained from a woman in her 30s who had recovered from COVID-19. Sequencing used PBMCs or T cells enriched from blood (not recorded which). The CDR3 DNA sequence: TGTGCCAGCAGCACGGGACAGGGCTCGAATCAGCCCCAGCATTTT. It translates to CASSTGQGSNQPQHF.